The rows below give T cell receptor beta chains drawn from one sample of a study of T cell responses to AZD1222 COVID-19 vaccine. Repertoires were generated with immunoSEQ multiplex PCR, while TCRdb's copy carries only in-frame clones and drops some. The table has about 150,000 clones, roughly nine tenths seen once. Sequenced here: peripheral blood, sampled on day 0 of AZD1222 vaccination. The receptors come from an adult in good health. The CDR3 runs from the conserved cysteine through the conserved F or W. The D gene is left open where the match is weak. The size of a clone is reported for some rows only, either as once, few or many, or as a class for expanded clones.

cdr3_aa cdr3_nt j_call d_call v_call clone_size
CASSLSPADGYTF TGTGCCAGCAGCTTATCCCCGGCAGATGGCTACACCTTC TRBJ1-2 . TRBV11-2 .
CAWSVPTGNSGANVLTF TGTGCCTGGAGTGTACCGACAGGAAATTCTGGGGCCAACGTCCTGACTTTC TRBJ2-6 . TRBV30 .
CASSPTFMTTEAFF TGTGCCAGCAGCCCTACTTTCATGACGACTGAAGCTTTCTTT TRBJ1-1 . TRBV7-2 .
CAWSVSAYTEAFF TGTGCCTGGAGTGTATCAGCCTACACTGAAGCTTTCTTT TRBJ1-1 . TRBV30 .
CASGVVRGRTEAFF TGTGCCAGTGGGGTTGTCAGGGGTAGGACTGAAGCTTTCTTT TRBJ1-1 . TRBV6-5 .
CASSRDTTAGKNIQYF TGTGCCAGCAGCCGGGACACCACGGCGGGCAAAAACATTCAGTACTTC TRBJ2-4 . TRBV7-2 .
CASSLGQGETGELFF TGTGCCAGCAGTCTGGGACAGGGAGAAACCGGGGAGCTGTTTTTT TRBJ2-2 TRBD1 TRBV3-1/TRBV3-2 .
CASIPQVSGAPWHF TGTGCCAGCATTCCTCAGGTATCCGGGGCACCGTGGCATTTT TRBJ1-5 . TRBV6-6 .
CASSERANYGYTF TGCGCCAGCAGCGAGAGGGCTAACTATGGCTACACCTTC TRBJ1-2 . TRBV5-1 once
CASSVEGSPYEQYF TGTGCCAGCAGCGTAGAGGGCAGTCCCTACGAGCAGTACTTC TRBJ2-7 . TRBV9 .
CASSDSSSNQPQHF TGTGCCAGCAGTGACTCGAGTAGCAATCAGCCCCAGCATTTT TRBJ1-5 . TRBV6-4 .
CATSDYGLTRGAFF TGTGCCACCAGTGATTATGGCCTCACCCGGGGAGCTTTCTTT TRBJ1-1 . TRBV24-1 .